The 16 T cell receptor beta chains given below trace back to one sample, sequenced in a study of cytomegalovirus exposure and HLA in healthy donors. 13 Jbeta primers and 60 Vbeta primers were used for the PCR. Sequencing used immunoSEQ multiplex PCR; TCRdb keeps in-frame clones, though not all of them. This sample carries over 75,000 clones, around 73% of them seen once, and the ten largest clones take about 0.79%. Sequenced sample: PBMCs. Receptors were obtained from an older woman in good health and CMV-seronegative.

The CDR3 DNA sequence: TGTGCCAGTAGCGACGAAGGGGGTTCGGTTCTAAATCAGCCCCAGCATTTT. It encodes CASSDEGGSVLNQPQHF. This chain joins TRBV19 and TRBJ1-5; D might be TRBD1 (6 bases). CDR3 length: 17 amino acids. The germline CDR1 and CDR2 sequences are LNHDA and SQIVND (reference sequence). The V end was cut by 6 bases, the J end by 4 bases, with 22 bases between.

This rearrangement joins TRBV6-1 to TRBJ2-7; D ambiguous. The CDR3 sequence is 13 residues long. The germline V gene encodes CDR1 MNHNS and CDR2 SASEGT. Trimming removed 3 bases at V and 2 bases at J, with 8 bases between. In DNA form, the CDR3 reads TGTGCCAGCAGTGATTACGGTCCCTACGAGCAGTACTTC. Amino acid sequence: CASSDYGPYEQYF.

There are a few counts of this clone. The gene calls are TRBV7-9 and TRBJ2-1; 9 bases line up with TRBD2. After removal of 0 bases from V and 12 bases from J, the junction contained 3 bases not matched to a gene. CDR1 SEHNR and CDR2 FQNEAQ come from the germline V gene (reference sequence). There are 13 residues in the CDR3. CDR3 nucleotides: TGTGCCAGCAGCTTAGCGGGAGCGGGAGGGCAGTTCTTC. Residues: CASSLAGAGGQFF.

The chain is built from TRBV6-1 and TRBJ1-3; D ambiguous. The germline V and J ends were trimmed by 6 bases and 0 bases, with 3 bases remaining between them. The CDR3 runs to 12 residues. The germline V gene has CDR1 MNHNS and CDR2 SASEGT. The CDR3 spells CASSISGNTIYF. CDR3 sequence (DNA): TGTGCCAGCAGCATCTCTGGAAACACCATATATTTT.

This clone was recorded only once. The chain joins TRBV30 to TRBJ2-1; D gene uncertain. The V and J ends lost 0 bases and 7 bases respectively, with 7 bases between them. This CDR3 is built from 12 residues. Germline assignment: CDR1 GTSNPN and CDR2 SVGIG (reference sequence). CDR3 DNA: TGTGCCTGGAGTGTATCCCGGAATGAGCAGTTCTTC. It codes for CAWSVSRNEQFF.

The chain combines TRBV11-2 with TRBJ2-5, with 11 bases that match TRBD2. The CDR3 consists of 16 residues. V shed 3 bases, J shed 1 base, and the junction held 4 bases outside the gene matches. CDR1 is SGHAT, CDR2 FQNNGV, per germline. The CDR3 sequence: CASSLALAGGQETQYF. CDR3 nucleotides: TGTGCCAGCAGCTTGGCGCTAGCGGGGGGCCAAGAGACCCAGTACTTC.

CDR3 region: CASSLARGYEQYF. The CDR3 nucleotides are TGTGCCAGCAGCTTAGCCAGGGGGTACGAGCAGTACTTC. The chain links TRBV5-4 to TRBJ2-7, with 7 nucleotides matching TRBD1. V gave up 2 bases and J gave up 4 bases; unmatched junction bases: 3. Germline V gene sequence: CDR1 SGHNT, CDR2 YYREEE (reference sequence). This CDR3 is built from 13 residues.

The V gene is TRBV7-9, the J gene TRBJ1-5; the match to TRBD1 covers 8 bases. The V and J ends lost 1 base and 4 bases, in that order; junction bases with no gene match: 0. The CDR3 has 14 amino acids. CDR1 and CDR2 from the germline V gene are SEHNR and FQNEAQ (reference sequence). CDR3: CASSLGQGNQPQHF. The CDR3 bases are TGTGCCAGCAGCTTAGGACAGGGGAATCAGCCCCAGCATTTT.

The chain joins TRBV2 to TRBJ1-5, with 7 bases that match TRBD1. V gave up 6 bases and J gave up 1 base; unmatched junction bases: 3. The CDR3 runs to 14 residues. Germline values: CDR1 SNHLY, CDR2 FYNNEI. The CDR3 bases are TGTGCCAGCAGGACGACAGGGAGCAATCAGCCCCAGCATTTT. It specifies CASRTTGSNQPQHF.

The rearrangement links TRBV9 to TRBJ2-7, with D perhaps matching TRBD1 (7 bases). V lost 4 bases and J lost 4, with 12 bases in between. The CDR3 extends over 13 amino acids. Germline CDR1 is SGDLS and CDR2 is YYNGEE. The CDR3 protein is CASSSSGGYEQYF. In nucleotides, the CDR3 is TGTGCCAGCAGCTCATCAGGGGGGTACGAGCAGTACTTC.

On this clone: Other nucleotide sequences in the sample specify the same CDR3. The CDR3 reads CASSLDRVGNTIYF. The CDR3 DNA is TGTGCCAGCAGTCTGGACAGGGTTGGAAACACCATATATTTT. This chain joins TRBV28 and TRBJ1-3, with TRBD1 identical over 8 bases. V shed 5 bases, J shed 3 bases, and the junction held 3 bases outside the gene matches. This CDR3 has 14 residues. CDR1 and CDR2 (germline): MDHEN, SYDVKM.

This sequence joins TRBV10-3 and TRBJ1-2; 7 nucleotides line up with TRBD1. Germline loops: CDR1 ENHRY, CDR2 SYGVKD. This CDR3 has 13 amino acids. V was pared by 4 bases and J by 4 bases, with 3 bases of the junction left unmatched. In nucleotides, the CDR3 is TGTGCCATCAGTGGAGGGGGCGGCTATGGCTACACCTTC. Translated, it gives CAISGGGGYGYTF.

The count of this clone is one. The CDR3 DNA reads TGTGCCACTGGTGGGGGCGGCAATGAGCAGTTCTTC. Protein: CATGGGGNEQFF. This chain links TRBV6-1 with TRBJ2-1; tentative D call: TRBD1 (6 bases). V was cut by 10 bases and J by 6 bases, with 13 bases left in between. The CDR3 has 12 amino acids. Germline values: CDR1 MNHNS, CDR2 SASEGT.

This clone has a handful of counts. The rearrangement uses TRBV9 and TRBJ1-2, with TRBD1 matching over 11 bases. The ends lost 6 bases at V and 5 bases at J; junction bases unmatched: 12. The CDR3 covers 16 residues. The germline gives CDR1 SGDLS, CDR2 YYNGEE. In nucleotides, the CDR3 is TGTGCCAGCAAACCCCCTGGACAGGGGGCAGGGTATGGCTACACCTTC. It translates to CASKPPGQGAGYGYTF.

The V call is TRBV2, the J call TRBJ2-5; D is perhaps TRBD1 (6 bases). The V and J ends lost 11 bases and 2 bases respectively, with 12 bases between them. The germline V gene has CDR1 SNHLY and CDR2 FYNNEI. This CDR3 spans 12 amino acids. The CDR3 coding sequence is TGTGCCGCCAGGGGAGATCAAGAGACCCAGTACTTC. Protein product: CAARGDQETQYF.

This clone appeared a few times. V gene TRBV6-5 combines with J gene TRBJ1-1; D is possibly TRBD1 (5 bases). The V end lost 8 bases, the J end lost 4 bases, and 11 bases lay between the germline ends. This CDR3 region has 12 residues. Germline assignment: CDR1 MNHEY and CDR2 SVGAGI. The CDR3 DNA reads as TGTGCCAGCTTCAGGCAGGGCACTGAAGCTTTCTTT. Its protein is CASFRQGTEAFF.